This T cell receptor beta chain was recorded in a study of Tregs in tolerant kidney transplant recipients. General observations from the study: Validation in larger populations is needed because few patients were studied. No direct test of biological reproducibility was done here. The most relevant donor-specific Treg TCRbeta repertoire apparently came from expansion with activated donor B cells.

As to this clone: Its specificity is unknown.

Profiled with immunoSEQ multiplex PCR; TCRdb holds only in-frame clones, not every one. The profile shows approximately 260,000 clones, 80% to 85% of them singletons. Thawed PBMCs were FACS-sorted into unstimulated CD4+CD25+CD127- regulatory T cells, CD4+CD25- non-regulatory cells, CD4 and CD8 cells. With V trimmed by 3 bases and J by 4 bases, 9 bases remained unmatched. CDR3 size: 15 residues. CDR1 is SGHNT, CDR2 YYREEE, per germline (reference sequence). The V and J genes are TRBV5-4 and TRBJ2-5; 7 bases are shared with TRBD1. This clonotype originated in a human donor in good health. The sequenced sample consisted of CD4+ T cells from blood. The CDR3 spells CASSSSTGPAETQYF. CDR3 bases: TGTGCCAGCAGCTCATCGACAGGGCCGGCAGAGACCCAGTACTTC. The full variable domain, with the rest looked up from reference TRBV5-4 and TRBJ2-5, is ETGVTQSPTHLIKTRGQQVTLRCSSQSGHNTVSWYQQALGQGPQFIFQYYREEENGRGNFPPRFSGLQFPNYSSELNVNALELDDSALYLCASSSSTGPAETQYFGPGTRLLVL.